The 25 T cell receptor beta chains below were found in one sample sequenced in a study of T and B cells in COVID-19 patients. From blood, about 250-550 ng of genomic DNA served as TRB template. BIOMED2 TRB-A/B primer pools were used in multiplex TRB PCR. TCRdb reanalysed the multiplex PCR reads using MiXCR and keeps one entry per CDR3 protein. This table holds some 4,100 distinct CDR3 sequences, less than 25% found once. Specimen: blood. The receptors stem from a human donor with active COVID-19.

The rearrangement uses TRBV4-3 and TRBJ1-5, with unresolved D. The germline V and J ends were trimmed by 8 bases and 6 bases, with 14 bases remaining between them. The CDR3 is 13 amino acids. CDR1 is LGHNA and CDR2 is YSLEER in the germline V gene. The CDR3 coding sequence is TGCGCCAGCGGATGGGGTATCGGTCAGCCCCAGCATTTT. As protein: CASGWGIGQPQHF.

This clonotype showed up just a few times. The chain joins TRBV11-2 to TRBJ1-1; 8 bases are shared with TRBD1. The CDR3 totals 15 residues. Germline V gene lookup returns CDR1 SGHAT and CDR2 FQNNGV. V shed 3 bases and J 1 base; nucleotides not matched to a gene: 4. CDR3: CASSFSGQANTEAFF. CDR3 bases: TGTGCCAGCAGCTTCTCGGGACAGGCGAACACTGAAGCTTTCTTT.

In this sample, this clonotype turned up a few times. A much larger clone differs by one base, so this may be a read error. J is TRBJ2-7 and V is TRBV27; no firm D call. Germline V gives CDR1 MNHEY, CDR2 SMNVEV (reference sequence). There are 9 residues in the CDR3. CDR3 sequence (DNA): TGTGCCTGCAGATACGAGCAGTACTTC. It yields the protein CACRYEQYF.

This clonotype is classed as large. CDR3 protein: CASSIEGSTYEQYF. For the CDR3, the DNA is TGTGCCAGTAGTATAGAAGGCAGTACCTACGAGCAGTACTTC. V usage is TRBV19 and J usage is TRBJ2-7, with D hard to call. Trimming removed 0 bases from V and 2 bases from J, with 8 bases in between. Germline CDR1 is LNHDA and CDR2 is SQIVND (reference sequence). This CDR3 is built from 14 residues.

This clonotype showed up many times. The chain couples TRBV6-2 or TRBV6-3 to TRBJ2-5; D remains ambiguous. The germline V gene encodes CDR1 MNHEY and CDR2 SVGEGT. The CDR3 sequence is 15 residues long. V lost 7 bases to trimming and J lost 5 bases, with 20 bases between them. CDR3 sequence: CASNEMVGARETQYF. CDR3 sequence (DNA): TGTGCCAGCAATGAAATGGTTGGTGCTCGGGAGACCCAGTACTTC.

This clonotype is labeled as medium-sized. The chain couples TRBV18 to TRBJ2-7; D gene unclear. Germline CDR1 reads KGHSH; CDR2 reads LQKENI. Trimming cost V 2 bases and J 0 bases, with 5 bases left between them. CDR3 size: 13 residues. CDR3 nucleotides: TGTGCCAGCTCACCATCTAACTCCTACGAGCAGTACTTC. Protein sequence: CASSPSNSYEQYF.

Ten or more counts support this clonotype. This chain uses TRBV10-3 with TRBJ1-4, with 8 bases aligning to TRBD1. CDR3 length: 14 amino acids. Germline V CDR1 and CDR2: ENHRY, SYGVKD. Unmatched junction bases numbered 12, after V lost 10 bases and J lost 8 bases. CDR3 in DNA: TGTGCCACCTACTCCGACAGGGGTGAGGAAAAACTGTTTTTT. It yields the protein CATYSDRGEEKLFF.

V usage is TRBV29-1 and J usage is TRBJ2-1; 11 nucleotides align to TRBD2. Per the germline V gene, CDR1 is SQVTM and CDR2 is ANQGSEA. There are 14 residues in the CDR3. V trimming: 8 bases; J trimming: 8 bases; junction bases outside the gene matches: 11. The CDR3 loop reads CSTRSGRASDEQFF. As DNA, the CDR3 is TGCAGCACCCGTAGCGGGAGGGCCTCAGATGAGCAGTTCTTC.

This clonotype was counted many times. The DNA for the CDR3 is TGTGCCAGCAGCTTATCTCGACAGGGGATAGGGGAGACCCAGTACTTC. Translating gives CASSLSRQGIGETQYF. The V gene is TRBV6-6, the J gene TRBJ2-5; 8 bases match TRBD1. This CDR3 has 16 residues. CDR1 and CDR2 from the germline V gene are MNHNY and SVGAGI (reference sequence). Trimming took 6 bases from V and 5 from J; bases not matched to a gene: 14.

This clonotype has more than one count but fewer than ten. The gene calls are TRBV28 and TRBJ2-7; D is unclear. Per the germline V gene, CDR1 is MDHEN and CDR2 is SYDVKM. The germline V and J ends were trimmed by 11 bases and 2 bases, with 16 bases remaining between them. The CDR3 has 13 residues. The CDR3 region has the DNA TGTGCCGGTGGTCAGCCGAACACCTACGAGCAGTACTTC. This translates into CAGGQPNTYEQYF.

This clonotype came up a few times. The chain uses TRBV7-2 and TRBJ1-1; D gene unclear. Germline V gene data show CDR1 as SGHTA and CDR2 as FQGNSA. This CDR3 spans 16 amino acids. With 6 bases removed from V and 0 bases from J, the gap between germline ends came to 17 bases. CDR3 sequence reads: CASSPRGFTMNTEAFF. CDR3 sequence (DNA): TGTGCCAGCAGTCCAAGAGGGTTTACTATGAACACTGAAGCTTTCTTT.

This clonotype was found a few times. V and J are TRBV7-2 and TRBJ2-7, with a tentative D call TRBD1 (6 bases). Trimming stripped 2 bases from V and 3 bases from J, with 11 bases between. CDR1 is SGHTA, CDR2 FQGNSA, per germline. This CDR3 is built from 14 residues. The CDR3 DNA reads as TGTGCCAGCAGCTTATCAGGGGCGGACTACGAGCAGTACTTC. This translates into CASSLSGADYEQYF.

This chain connects TRBV6-2 or TRBV6-3 to TRBJ1-5; perhaps TRBD1 as D (6 bases). This CDR3 comprises 15 residues. Deletions cut 5 bases from V and 9 bases from J, with 20 bases between. The germline gives CDR1 MNHEY, CDR2 SVGEGT. The CDR3 loop is CASSGAGANEGPQHF. The CDR3 DNA is TGTGCCAGCAGTGGTGCGGGGGCGAACGAAGGGCCCCAGCATTTT.

This clonotype is deemed medium-sized. V and J are TRBV6-2 or TRBV6-3 and TRBJ2-7; D remains unclear. Trimming stripped 5 bases from V and 4 bases from J, with 12 bases between. Germline V gene lookup returns CDR1 MNHEY and CDR2 SVGEGT. The CDR3 covers 13 residues. The CDR3 is CASSHYLGYEQYF. CDR3 nucleotides: TGTGCCAGCAGTCACTATCTAGGTTACGAGCAGTACTTC.

The genes are TRBV11-3 and TRBJ1-3; no firm D call. Deletions cut 5 bases from V and 0 bases from J, with 8 bases between. The germline V gene has CDR1 SGHNT and CDR2 YENEEA. This CDR3 is 14 amino acids long. The CDR3 loop is CASSRGSSGNTIYF. CDR3 nucleotide sequence: TGTGCCAGCAGCCGCGGGTCCTCTGGAAACACCATATATTTT.

The DNA of the CDR3 is TGTGCCACCAGTGAGAGGGAAAATCAGCCCCAGCATTTT. This gives the protein CATSERENQPQHF. V gene TRBV24-1 combines with J gene TRBJ1-5; D not resolved. The length of the CDR3 is 13 residues. Looked up from germline, CDR1 is KGHDR and CDR2 is SFDVKD. V dropped 4 bases and J dropped 4 bases, with 7 bases sitting between them.

This clonotype was counted only a few times. The V and J genes are TRBV28 and TRBJ2-1, with D tentatively TRBD1 (6 bases). The V end lost 6 bases, the J end lost 6 bases, and 12 bases lay between the germline ends. CDR3 length equals 13 residues. Germline V gene lookup returns CDR1 MDHEN and CDR2 SYDVKM. CDR3 in amino acids: CASRIGTLNEQFF. The CDR3 nucleotides read TGTGCCAGCAGAATCGGGACACTCAATGAGCAGTTCTTC.

This rearrangement joins TRBV7-9 to TRBJ1-1; tentative D call: TRBD1 (5 bases). Trimming took 6 bases from V and 5 from J, leaving 16 bases between them. Germline CDR1 SEHNR, CDR2 FQNEAQ (reference sequence). The CDR3 is made up of 14 amino acids. CDR3 DNA: TGTGCCAGCAGTTACTTACGGGGGGGAACTGAAGCTTTCTTT. Translated, it gives CASSYLRGGTEAFF.

By sample fraction, this clonotype is medium-sized. The J gene is TRBJ2-2, the V gene TRBV6-4; TRBD2 agrees at 8 bases. This CDR3 region has 15 residues. Germline CDR1 is MRHNA and CDR2 is SNTAGT. V gave up 5 bases and J gave up 1 base; unmatched junction bases: 3. CDR3 in DNA: TGTGCCAGCAGTTTAGCGGGGTTGAACACCGGGGAGCTGTTTTTT. The encoded protein is CASSLAGLNTGELFF.

This clonotype is labeled medium-sized. The chain has TRBV6-1 and TRBJ2-7; the match to TRBD2 covers 9 bases. This CDR3 is built from 15 residues. The V gene end was trimmed by 4 bases and the J gene end by 5 bases; junction bases not matched to a gene: 9. Per germline, CDR1 MNHNS and CDR2 SASEGT. CDR3 amino acids: CASSVLAGEEDEQYF. The CDR3 nucleotides read TGTGCCAGCAGTGTATTAGCGGGAGAGGAAGACGAGCAGTACTTC.

The sample holds a few counts of this clonotype. The rearrangement links TRBV27 to TRBJ2-3, with a possible D match to TRBD2 (6 bases). Trimming removed 10 bases at V and 0 bases at J, with 11 bases between. The CDR3 runs to 13 residues. Germline V gene data show CDR1 as MNHEY and CDR2 as SMNVEV (reference sequence). CDR3 protein: CATQAGSTDTQYF. In nucleotides, the CDR3 is TGTGCCACTCAGGCGGGAAGCACAGATACGCAGTATTTT.

V is TRBV20-1 and J is TRBJ1-5; 7 bases align to TRBD1. After removal of 5 bases from V and 6 bases from J, the junction contained 4 bases not matched to a gene. The CDR3 is 12 residues long. The germline V gene has CDR1 DFQATT and CDR2 SNEGSKA (reference sequence). CDR3 in DNA: TGCAGTGCTTCAGGGGGTGGTCAGCCCCAGCATTTT. Encoded protein: CSASGGGQPQHF.

This sequence joins TRBV14 and TRBJ1-4, with D possibly matching TRBD1 (6 bases). Germline V gene data show CDR1 as SGHDN and CDR2 as FVKESK. This CDR3 region has 16 residues. V was clipped by 1 base and J by 10 bases, with 19 bases between them. The CDR3 loop reads CASSQAGQTFGSKLFF. CDR3 DNA: TGTGCCAGCAGCCAAGCTGGACAGACGTTTGGTTCAAAACTGTTTTTT.

The chain employs TRBV19 and TRBJ1-1; 11 bases are a match to TRBD1. V lost 1 base and J lost 5; bases outside the gene matches: 3. Germline V CDR1 and CDR2: LNHDA, SQIVND (reference sequence). This CDR3 has 15 amino acids. The chain's CDR3 is CASSIGGQGGTEAFF. The DNA for the CDR3 is TGTGCCAGTAGTATAGGGGGACAGGGGGGAACTGAAGCTTTCTTT.

The gene calls are TRBV24-1 and TRBJ1-5; no clear D gene. The germline V gene encodes CDR1 KGHDR and CDR2 SFDVKD. This CDR3 region has 13 residues. The ends were cut back, 3 bases at V and 4 bases at J, with 6 bases in the middle. Here the CDR3 reads CATSDGMNQPQHF. In DNA form, the CDR3 reads TGTGCCACCAGTGATGGGATGAATCAGCCCCAGCATTTT.